The 5 T cell receptor beta chains below come from one sample, sequenced in a study of human T cells and chemical hapten exposure. Described time point: patch test 1, 2 weeks after DPC sensitization. Regarding treatment: therapeutic diphenylcyclopropenone sensitization with weekly scalp DPC. TCRdb redid the calling of the RACE reads with MiXCR, one entry per CDR3 protein. Here the sample spans 150,000 to 200,000 distinct CDR3 sequences, about a fifth being singletons. Sequencing was performed on whole blood, taken in connection with sensitization to the hapten diphenylcyclopropenone (DPC). Receptors were obtained from a woman in her fifties or sixties with alopecia areata. Some clones in this sample may be carry-over from other donors' samples.

This clonotype was detected a few times. This rearrangement joins TRBV3-1 to TRBJ2-7; 8 positions match TRBD2. The ends lost 8 bases at V and 6 bases at J; junction bases unmatched: 9. From germline, CDR1 is LGHDT and CDR2 YNNKEL (reference sequence). The CDR3 covers 13 residues. The CDR3 is CASGSAGGREQYF. The DNA of the CDR3 is TGTGCCAGCGGTTCGGCGGGAGGTCGCGAGCAGTACTTC.

This clonotype has a handful of counts. J is TRBJ2-7 and V is TRBV3-1; D is unclear. CDR1 LGHDT and CDR2 YNNKEL come from the germline V gene (reference sequence). This CDR3 is built from 12 residues. Trimming removed 8 bases from V and 3 bases from J, with 11 bases in between. The CDR3 sequence is CASQDELYEQYF. The CDR3 DNA sequence: TGTGCCAGCCAGGACGAGCTCTACGAGCAGTACTTC.

CDR3 protein: CASSHPGLAGVATQYF. In DNA form, the CDR3 reads TGTGCCAGCAGCCACCCGGGACTAGCGGGAGTGGCTACGCAGTATTTT. The chain employs TRBV3-1 and TRBJ2-3, with 14 nucleotides matching TRBD2. Per germline, CDR1 LGHDT and CDR2 YNNKEL (reference sequence). Trimming removed 3 bases from V and 8 bases from J; junction bases left unmatched: 7. This CDR3 spans 16 amino acids.

This clonotype was seen just once. The V and J genes are TRBV3-1 and TRBJ2-2; D could derive from TRBD1 or TRBD2 (5 bases each). Trimming stripped 3 bases from V and 1 base from J, with 21 bases between. Germline-derived CDR1 and CDR2 are LGHDT and YNNKEL (reference sequence). This CDR3 comprises 19 residues. The CDR3 region is CASSHAYGRGGKNTGELFF. As DNA, the CDR3 is TGTGCCAGCAGCCACGCCTACGGCCGGGGCGGAAAGAACACCGGGGAGCTGTTTTTT.

This clonotype was counted between two and nine times. V usage is TRBV28 and J usage is TRBJ2-1; D is unclear. Germline assignment: CDR1 MDHEN and CDR2 SYDVKM. The CDR3 is made up of 13 amino acids. Trimming shortened V by 8 bases and J by 1 base, and 9 bases separated the two germline ends. The CDR3 region has the DNA TGTGCCAGCCGGACGGAGTCCTACAATGAGCAGTTCTTC. Translated: CASRTESYNEQFF.